Detailed here is one T cell receptor (beta chain). Its specificity is unknown. Libraries were prepared by immunoSEQ multiplex PCR; TCRdb keeps only in-frame clonotypes and omits some of them. Among about 990,000 clones listed, approximately 80% were seen once. This CDR3 has 14 amino acids. V lost 8 bases to trimming and J lost 0 bases, with 13 bases between them. Per the germline V gene, CDR1 is MNHNY and CDR2 is SVGAGI (reference sequence). The sample is drawn from a study of shared clonotypes between healthy human individuals. Study information: Researchers assigned three CD4 naive, three CD4 memory, two CD8 naive and one CD8 memory plate to each donor. Study results and limitations: Non-shared clonotypes displayed generation probabilities falling below those of clonotypes present in all four donors.

The chain links TRBV6-6 to TRBJ1-2, with a possible D match to TRBD1 (5 bases). The sample was memory CD4+ T cells from PBMCs. Subset noted: CD45RA-negative fraction. The source is a man younger than 35 in good health. Some clones in this sample may be carry-over from other donors' samples. The CDR3 spells CASAQAPTNYGYTF. The CDR3 DNA reads as TGTGCCAGCGCACAGGCACCAACTAACTATGGCTACACCTTC.